Detailed here is one TCR beta chain. The target antigen is unknown. This entry belongs to a study of cytomegalovirus exposure and HLA in healthy donors. General study findings and limits: CMV serostatus alone was available as immune exposure information. Analyses of presence/absence relied on an assumption of roughly uniform sequencing depth across donors. The study flagged about 150 TCR beta chains as cytomegalovirus-associated.

The PCR employed 60 Vbeta primers together with 13 Jbeta primers. Generated by immunoSEQ multiplex PCR, the TCRdb table keeps only in-frame clones and is missing some. The sample shows 200,000 or so clones, less than 90% of them seen only once. Everyone who donated was a healthy bone marrow donor. CDR1 SGHRS and CDR2 YFSETQ come from the germline V gene. The V end lost 0 bases, the J end lost 0 bases, and 22 bases lay between the germline ends. The CDR3 covers 20 residues. The sequence came from a boy aged 5-17 years in good health and CMV-seronegative. Sequencing used PBMCs. This rearrangement joins TRBV5-1 to TRBJ2-1; D possibly corresponds to TRBD1 (5 bases). The CDR3 nucleotides read TGCGCCAGCAGCTTGGCCGGTAGAGCGACGCAGGACATCTCCTACAATGAGCAGTTCTTC. Amino acids: CASSLAGRATQDISYNEQFF.